One and the same sample provided the 6 T cell receptor beta chains below, sequenced in a study of OX40 agonist ivuxolimab in advanced cancers. Data came from immunoSEQ multiplex PCR; TCRdb stores just in-frame clones and leaves some out. Of 55,000 to 70,000 clones listed, around 83% are singletons. The source was CD4+ or CD8+ T cells sorted from blood, collected in a trial of the OX40 agonist ivuxolimab. The receptors were gathered from an adult with an advanced solid tumor such as melanoma, head and neck, liver or kidney cancer.

This clone turned up a few times. The chain combines TRBV5-1 with TRBJ2-7, with TRBD2 matching 7 bases. J gave up 6 bases and V 5 bases, and 8 bases lay outside the gene matches. This CDR3 comprises 13 residues. Germline CDR1 and CDR2: SGHRS and YFSETQ. The CDR3 loop reads CASRQRGEAEQYF. The DNA of the CDR3 is TGCGCCAGCAGACAACGGGGGGAGGCCGAGCAGTACTTC.

This clone appeared a few times. The chain carries TRBV2 and TRBJ1-2; D gene unclear. Germline V gene lookup returns CDR1 SNHLY and CDR2 FYNNEI. Trimming removed 3 bases at V and 4 bases at J, with 12 bases between. This CDR3 is 14 amino acids long. The chain's CDR3 is CASSDDGSFYGYTF. In DNA form, the CDR3 reads TGTGCCAGCAGTGATGATGGGTCCTTCTATGGCTACACCTTC.

The rearrangement uses TRBV10-2 and TRBJ2-7; D unresolved. Germline V CDR1 and CDR2: WSHSY, SAAADI. The CDR3 extends over 12 amino acids. The germline V and J ends were trimmed by 4 bases and 0 bases, with 4 bases remaining between them. Here the CDR3 DNA reads TGCGCCAGCAGTGGCAGCTCCTACGAGCAGTACTTC. This translates into CASSGSSYEQYF.

This rearrangement joins TRBV7-2 to TRBJ2-1; 9 bases align to TRBD1. This CDR3 spans 15 amino acids. V lost 4 bases and J lost 5; bases outside the gene matches: 6. The germline V gene has CDR1 SGHTA and CDR2 FQGNSA. The CDR3 region has the DNA TGTGCCAGCAGCTGGGACAGGGCCAGGAACAATGAGCAGTTCTTC. This sequence encodes CASSWDRARNNEQFF.

The rearrangement joins TRBV29-1 to TRBJ2-3; perhaps TRBD2 as D (5 bases). Trimming left V 5 bases short and J 1 base short, with 10 bases between. Germline-derived CDR1 and CDR2 are SQVTM and ANQGSEA. The CDR3 spans 13 residues. The CDR3 coding sequence is TGCAGCGTTAGGGAGCAGGGCACAGATACGCAGTATTTT. Protein sequence: CSVREQGTDTQYF.

The chain combines TRBV6-5 with TRBJ1-2; D not resolved. Germline lookup yields CDR1 MNHEY and CDR2 SVGAGI. Trimming shortened V by 7 bases and J by 2 bases, and 11 bases separated the two germline ends. The CDR3 has 13 amino acids. The CDR3 DNA reads as TGTGCCAGCAAACCAGGCGCAAACTATGGCTACACCTTC. Its protein is CASKPGANYGYTF.